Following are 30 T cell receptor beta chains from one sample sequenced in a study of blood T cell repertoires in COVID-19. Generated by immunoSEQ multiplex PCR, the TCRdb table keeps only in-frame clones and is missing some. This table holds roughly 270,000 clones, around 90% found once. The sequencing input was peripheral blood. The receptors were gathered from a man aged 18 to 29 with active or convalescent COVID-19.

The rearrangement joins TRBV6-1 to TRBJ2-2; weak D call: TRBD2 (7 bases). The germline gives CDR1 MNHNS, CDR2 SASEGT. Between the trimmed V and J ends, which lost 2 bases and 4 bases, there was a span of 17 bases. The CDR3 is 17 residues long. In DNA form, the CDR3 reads TGTGCCAGCAGTGAAAGGGAACGGGGGGCCGTCACCGGGGAGCTGTTTTTT. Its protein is CASSERERGAVTGELFF.

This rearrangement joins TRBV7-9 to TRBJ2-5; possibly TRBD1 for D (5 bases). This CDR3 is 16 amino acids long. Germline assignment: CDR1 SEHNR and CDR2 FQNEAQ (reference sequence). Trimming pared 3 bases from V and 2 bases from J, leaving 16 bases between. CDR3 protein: CASSFERRTKQETQYF. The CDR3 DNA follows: TGTGCCAGCAGCTTCGAGAGAAGGACAAAGCAAGAGACCCAGTACTTC.

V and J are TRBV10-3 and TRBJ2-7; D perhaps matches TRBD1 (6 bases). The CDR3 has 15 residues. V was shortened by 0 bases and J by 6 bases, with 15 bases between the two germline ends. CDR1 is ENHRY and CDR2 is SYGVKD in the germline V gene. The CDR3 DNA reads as TGTGCCATCAGTGAGTCGCTAGGGGGAAAGGGCGAGCAGTACTTC. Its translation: CAISESLGGKGEQYF.

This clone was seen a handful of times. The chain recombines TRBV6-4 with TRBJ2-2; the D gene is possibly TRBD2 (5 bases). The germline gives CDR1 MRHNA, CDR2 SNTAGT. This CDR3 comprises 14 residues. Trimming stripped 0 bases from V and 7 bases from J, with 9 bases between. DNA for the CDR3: TGTGCCAGCAGTGACTCGCACGAGGGCGGGGAGCTGTTTTTT. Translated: CASSDSHEGGELFF.

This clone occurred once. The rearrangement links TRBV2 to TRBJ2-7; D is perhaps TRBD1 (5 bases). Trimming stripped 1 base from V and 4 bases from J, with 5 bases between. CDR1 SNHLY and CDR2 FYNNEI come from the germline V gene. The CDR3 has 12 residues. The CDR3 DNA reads TGTGCCAGCAGTGAAGGACAGTACGAGCAGTACTTC. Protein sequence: CASSEGQYEQYF. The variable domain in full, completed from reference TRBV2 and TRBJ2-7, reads EPEVTQTPSHQVTQMGQEVILRCVPISNHLYFYWYRQILGQKVEFLVSFYNNEISEKSEIFDDQFSVERPDGSNFTLKIRSTKLEDSAMYFCASSEGQYEQYFGPGTRLTVT.

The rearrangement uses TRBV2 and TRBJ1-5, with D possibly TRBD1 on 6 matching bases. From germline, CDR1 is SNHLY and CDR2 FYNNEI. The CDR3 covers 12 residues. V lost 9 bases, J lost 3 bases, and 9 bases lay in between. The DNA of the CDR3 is TGTGCCAGTGGACAGTCCAATCAGCCCCAGCATTTT. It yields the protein CASGQSNQPQHF.

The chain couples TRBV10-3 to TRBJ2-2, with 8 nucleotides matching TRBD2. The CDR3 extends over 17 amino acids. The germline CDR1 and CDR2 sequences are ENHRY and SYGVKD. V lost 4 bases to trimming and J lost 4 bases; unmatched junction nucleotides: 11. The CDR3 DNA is TGTGCCATCAGTGCAAGCGGGGGACCCTTGGTCACCGGGGAGCTGTTTTTT. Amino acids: CAISASGGPLVTGELFF.

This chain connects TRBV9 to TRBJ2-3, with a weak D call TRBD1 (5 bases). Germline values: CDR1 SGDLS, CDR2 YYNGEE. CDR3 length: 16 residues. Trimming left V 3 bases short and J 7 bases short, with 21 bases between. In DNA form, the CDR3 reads TGTGCCAGCAGCGAAAGTTTGTATGGGGCCCGGAATACGCAGTATTTT. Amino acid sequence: CASSESLYGARNTQYF.

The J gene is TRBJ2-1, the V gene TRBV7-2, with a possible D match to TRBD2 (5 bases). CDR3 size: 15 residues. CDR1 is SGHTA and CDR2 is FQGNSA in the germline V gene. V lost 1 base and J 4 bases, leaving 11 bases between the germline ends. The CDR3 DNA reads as TGTGCCAGCAGCTTAGGCGGCGGGCGATACAATGAGCAGTTCTTC. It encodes CASSLGGGRYNEQFF.

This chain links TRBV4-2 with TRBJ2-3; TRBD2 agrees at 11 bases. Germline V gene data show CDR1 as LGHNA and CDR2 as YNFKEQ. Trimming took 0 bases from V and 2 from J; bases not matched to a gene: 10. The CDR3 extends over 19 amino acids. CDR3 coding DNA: TGTGCCAGCAGCCAAGATCGAACTAGCGGGGGCGGATCCACAGATACGCAGTATTTT. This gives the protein CASSQDRTSGGGSTDTQYF.

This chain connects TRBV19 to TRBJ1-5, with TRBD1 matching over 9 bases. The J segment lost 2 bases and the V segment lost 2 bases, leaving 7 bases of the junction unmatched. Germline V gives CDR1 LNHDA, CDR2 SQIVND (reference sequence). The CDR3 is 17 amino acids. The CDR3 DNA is TGTGCCAGTAGTATATGGACAGGGGCCGGGGGCAATCAGCCCCAGCATTTT. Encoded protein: CASSIWTGAGGNQPQHF.

The DNA of the CDR3 is TGCGCCAGCAGCTTGGGACAGGGACGGTATGGCTACACCTTC. This codes for CASSLGQGRYGYTF. The chain uses TRBV5-1 and TRBJ1-2, with 7 bases lining up with TRBD1. The V and J ends lost 0 bases and 5 bases, in that order; junction bases with no gene match: 4. Germline CDR1 SGHRS, CDR2 YFSETQ. This CDR3 is built from 14 residues.

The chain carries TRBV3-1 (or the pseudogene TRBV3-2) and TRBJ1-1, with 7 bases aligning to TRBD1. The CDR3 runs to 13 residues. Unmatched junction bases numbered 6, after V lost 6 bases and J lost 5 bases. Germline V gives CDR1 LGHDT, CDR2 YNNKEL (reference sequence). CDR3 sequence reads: CASRRGGGTEAFF. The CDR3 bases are TGTGCCAGCAGGAGAGGGGGCGGGACTGAAGCTTTCTTT.

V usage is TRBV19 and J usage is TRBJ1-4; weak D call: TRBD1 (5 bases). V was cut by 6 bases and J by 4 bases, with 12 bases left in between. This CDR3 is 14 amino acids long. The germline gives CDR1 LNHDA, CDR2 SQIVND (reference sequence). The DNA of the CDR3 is TGTGCCAGTAGCCCGGGGACTCTTAATGAAAAACTGTTTTTT. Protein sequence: CASSPGTLNEKLFF.

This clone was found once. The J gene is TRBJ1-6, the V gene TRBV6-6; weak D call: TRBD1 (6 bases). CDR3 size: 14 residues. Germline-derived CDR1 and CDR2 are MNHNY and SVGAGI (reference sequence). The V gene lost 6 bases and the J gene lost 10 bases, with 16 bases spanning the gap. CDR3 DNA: TGTGCCAGCAGCCGGACAGATTTAACCTCACCCCTCCACTTT. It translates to CASSRTDLTSPLHF.

This CDR3 reads CASSQTLGDSSFYGYTF. The CDR3 bases are TGTGCCAGCAGCCAAACCCTCGGGGACAGCAGCTTCTATGGCTACACCTTC. The rearrangement links TRBV7-8 to TRBJ1-2, with 7 bases lining up with TRBD1. The length of the CDR3 is 17 residues. Looked up from germline, CDR1 is SGHVS and CDR2 is FQNEAQ. Unmatched junction bases numbered 16, after V lost 5 bases and J lost 4 bases. Filled out from reference TRBV7-8 and TRBJ1-2, the complete variable domain reads GAGVSQSPRYKVAKRGQDVALRCDPISGHVSLFWYQQALGQGPEFLTYFQNEAQLDKSGLPSDRFFAERPEGSVSTLKIQRTQQEDSAVYLCASSQTLGDSSFYGYTFGSGTRLTVV.

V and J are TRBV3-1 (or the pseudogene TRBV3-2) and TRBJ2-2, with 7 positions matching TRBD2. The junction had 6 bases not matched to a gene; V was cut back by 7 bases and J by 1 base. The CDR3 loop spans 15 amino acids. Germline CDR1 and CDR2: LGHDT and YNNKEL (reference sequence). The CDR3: CASTQGGGNTGELFF. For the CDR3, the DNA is TGTGCCAGCACCCAGGGCGGGGGGAACACCGGGGAGCTGTTTTTT.

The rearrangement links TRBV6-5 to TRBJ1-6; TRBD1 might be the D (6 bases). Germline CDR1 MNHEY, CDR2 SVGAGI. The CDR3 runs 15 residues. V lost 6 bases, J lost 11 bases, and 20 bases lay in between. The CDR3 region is CASRTKADRRAPLHF. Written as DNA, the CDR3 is TGTGCCAGCAGAACCAAAGCGGACAGAAGAGCACCCCTCCACTTT.

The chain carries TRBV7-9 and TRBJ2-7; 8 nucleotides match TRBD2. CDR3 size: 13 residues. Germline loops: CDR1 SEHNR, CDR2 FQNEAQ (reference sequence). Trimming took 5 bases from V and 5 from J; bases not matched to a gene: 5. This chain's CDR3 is CASSPGGVNEQYF. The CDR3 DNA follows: TGTGCCAGCAGCCCGGGGGGGGTAAACGAGCAGTACTTC.

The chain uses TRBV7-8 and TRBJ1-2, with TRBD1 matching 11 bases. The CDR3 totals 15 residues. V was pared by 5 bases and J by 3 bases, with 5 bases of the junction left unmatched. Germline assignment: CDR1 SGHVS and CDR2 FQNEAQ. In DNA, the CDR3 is TGTGCCAGCAGCCAGGGACAGGGGGGTGACTATGGCTACACCTTC. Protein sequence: CASSQGQGGDYGYTF.

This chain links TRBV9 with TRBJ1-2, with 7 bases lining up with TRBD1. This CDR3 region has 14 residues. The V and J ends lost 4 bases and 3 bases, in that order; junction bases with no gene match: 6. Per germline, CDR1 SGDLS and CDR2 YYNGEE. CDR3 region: CASSSRDSDYGYTF. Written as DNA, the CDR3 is TGTGCCAGCAGCTCCCGGGACAGCGACTATGGCTACACCTTC.

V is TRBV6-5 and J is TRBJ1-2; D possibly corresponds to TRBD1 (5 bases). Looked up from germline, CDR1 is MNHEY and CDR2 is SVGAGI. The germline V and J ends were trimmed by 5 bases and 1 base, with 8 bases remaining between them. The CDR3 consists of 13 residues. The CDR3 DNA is TGTGCCAGCAGTCAGGGAAATAACTATGGCTACACCTTC. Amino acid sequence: CASSQGNNYGYTF.

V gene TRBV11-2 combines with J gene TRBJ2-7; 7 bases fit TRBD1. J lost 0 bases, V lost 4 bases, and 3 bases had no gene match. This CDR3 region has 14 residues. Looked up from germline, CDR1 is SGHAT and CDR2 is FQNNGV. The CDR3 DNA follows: TGTGCCAGCAGCTCGGGACAGCGCTCCTACGAGCAGTACTTC. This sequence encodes CASSSGQRSYEQYF.

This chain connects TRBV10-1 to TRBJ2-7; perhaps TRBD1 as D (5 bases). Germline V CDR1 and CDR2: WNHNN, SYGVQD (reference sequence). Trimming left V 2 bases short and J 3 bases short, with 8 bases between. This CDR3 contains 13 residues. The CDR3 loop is CASSEQGSYEQYF. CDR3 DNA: TGCGCCAGCAGTGAGCAGGGCAGCTACGAGCAGTACTTC.

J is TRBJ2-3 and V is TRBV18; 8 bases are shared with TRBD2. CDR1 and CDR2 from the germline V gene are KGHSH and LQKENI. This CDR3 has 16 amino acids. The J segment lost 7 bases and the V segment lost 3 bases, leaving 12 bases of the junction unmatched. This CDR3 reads CASSPVAGTSANTQYF. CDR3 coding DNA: TGTGCCAGCTCACCGGTAGCGGGGACCTCCGCCAATACGCAGTATTTT.

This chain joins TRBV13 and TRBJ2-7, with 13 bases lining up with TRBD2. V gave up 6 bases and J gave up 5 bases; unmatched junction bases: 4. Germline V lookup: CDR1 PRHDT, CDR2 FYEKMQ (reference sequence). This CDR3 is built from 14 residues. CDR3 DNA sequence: TGTGCCAGCAGACCCGGACTAGCGGGGGACGAGCAGTACTTC. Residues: CASRPGLAGDEQYF.

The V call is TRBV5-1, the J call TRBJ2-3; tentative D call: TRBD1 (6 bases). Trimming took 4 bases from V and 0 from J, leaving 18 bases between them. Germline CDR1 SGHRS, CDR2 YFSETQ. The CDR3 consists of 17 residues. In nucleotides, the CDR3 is TGCGCCAGCAGCACCTTTTCCCGGGACATAAGCACAGATACGCAGTATTTT. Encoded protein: CASSTFSRDISTDTQYF.

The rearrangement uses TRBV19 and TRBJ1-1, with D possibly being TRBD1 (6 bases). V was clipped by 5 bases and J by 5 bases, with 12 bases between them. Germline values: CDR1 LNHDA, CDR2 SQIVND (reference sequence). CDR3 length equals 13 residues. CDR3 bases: TGTGCCAGTAGTCTCGGACAGCTTACTGAAGCTTTCTTT. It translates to CASSLGQLTEAFF.

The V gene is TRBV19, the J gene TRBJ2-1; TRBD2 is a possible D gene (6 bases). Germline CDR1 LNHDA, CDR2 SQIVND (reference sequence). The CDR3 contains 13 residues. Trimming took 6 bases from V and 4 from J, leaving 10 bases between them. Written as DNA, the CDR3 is TGTGCCAGTAGAGGGACTCTATACAATGAGCAGTTCTTC. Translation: CASRGTLYNEQFF.

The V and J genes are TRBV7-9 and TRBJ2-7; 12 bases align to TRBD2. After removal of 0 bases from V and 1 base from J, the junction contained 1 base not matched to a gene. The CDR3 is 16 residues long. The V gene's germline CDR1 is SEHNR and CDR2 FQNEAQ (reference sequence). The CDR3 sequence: CASSLATSGRSYEQYF. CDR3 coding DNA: TGTGCCAGCAGCTTAGCGACTAGCGGGAGATCCTACGAGCAGTACTTC.